Following are 18 T cell receptor beta chains from one sample sequenced in a study of pediatric ulcerative colitis. Produced via immunoSEQ multiplex PCR; TCRdb's table is partial and in-frame only. The data hold about 64,000 clones, with 70% to 90% observed a single time. The source material was blood. Source of these receptors: a boy between 5 and 17 years old with severe ulcerative colitis.

V usage is TRBV5-5 and J usage is TRBJ1-2; D gene uncertain. Germline loops: CDR1 SGHKS, CDR2 YYEKEE (reference sequence). This CDR3 is 14 amino acids long. V lost 5 bases, J lost 0 bases, and 11 bases lay in between. CDR3 nucleotide sequence: TGTGCCAGCAGTTATTCTCTAGCTAACTATGGCTACACCTTC. Encoded protein: CASSYSLANYGYTF.

CDR3 coding DNA: TGCGCCAGCAGCTTGGGACTAGCGGGAGGGCCGAGCTCCTACAATGAGCAGTTCTTC. Translating gives CASSLGLAGGPSSYNEQFF. The chain combines TRBV5-1 with TRBJ2-1; 14 nucleotides agree with TRBD2. The trim removed 0 bases at V and 0 bases at J, leaving 5 bases unmatched. CDR1 is SGHRS, CDR2 YFSETQ, per germline. CDR3 length: 19 amino acids.

The chain employs TRBV6-1 and TRBJ2-1; 8 bases line up with TRBD2. This CDR3 region has 16 residues. V trimming: 2 bases; J trimming: 4 bases; junction bases outside the gene matches: 7. Germline V gene data show CDR1 as MNHNS and CDR2 as SASEGT. The CDR3 protein is CASSEFPGTSYNEQFF. CDR3 nucleotide sequence: TGTGCCAGCAGTGAATTCCCCGGGACTAGTTACAATGAGCAGTTCTTC.

This chain uses TRBV18 with TRBJ2-3, with 8 nucleotides matching TRBD2. Germline CDR1 reads KGHSH; CDR2 reads LQKENI. The CDR3 is made up of 17 amino acids. With V trimmed by 2 bases and J by 7 bases, 14 bases remained unmatched. In nucleotides, the CDR3 is TGTGCCAGCTCACCAGACTCCCCCGGGAGGGCCATAAATACGCAGTATTTT. Translated: CASSPDSPGRAINTQYF.

The CDR3 loop is CASGLVIWGADTEAFF. In DNA, the CDR3 is TGTGCTAGTGGTTTGGTCATCTGGGGGGCGGACACTGAAGCTTTCTTT. This sequence joins TRBV12-5 and TRBJ1-1; possible D gene TRBD1, 6 bases. CDR1 is LGHNT, CDR2 FRNRAP, per germline. The V gene lost 0 bases and the J gene lost 3 bases, with 14 bases spanning the gap. The CDR3 totals 16 residues. The whole variable domain, filled in from reference TRBV12-5 and TRBJ1-1, reads DARVTQTPRHKVTEMGQEVTMRCQPILGHNTVFWYRQTMMQGLELLAYFRNRAPLDDSGMPKDRFSAEMPDATLATLKIQPSEPRDSAVYFCASGLVIWGADTEAFFGQGTRLTVV.

The chain carries TRBV7-9 and TRBJ1-1; maybe TRBD1 (6 bases). Trimming removed 5 bases at V and 0 bases at J, with 10 bases between. The germline gives CDR1 SEHNR, CDR2 FQNEAQ (reference sequence). The CDR3 is 14 residues long. The CDR3 sequence: CASSGGGMNTEAFF. For the CDR3, the DNA is TGTGCCAGCAGCGGAGGGGGGATGAACACTGAAGCTTTCTTT.

The J gene is TRBJ2-2, the V gene TRBV7-9; 12 bases line up with TRBD2. J lost 7 bases, V lost 5 bases, and 8 bases had no gene match. Germline V gives CDR1 SEHNR, CDR2 FQNEAQ (reference sequence). The length of the CDR3 is 16 residues. The CDR3 reads CASSPLAGGQDGELFF. The CDR3 DNA follows: TGTGCCAGCAGCCCACTAGCGGGAGGCCAAGACGGGGAGCTGTTTTTT. Using reference TRBV7-9 and TRBJ2-2 for the parts outside the CDR3, the full variable domain is DTGVSQNPRHKITKRGQNVTFRCDPISEHNRLYWYRQTLGQGPEFLTYFQNEAQLEKSRLLSDRFSAERPKGSFSTLEIQRTEQGDSAMYLCASSPLAGGQDGELFFGEGSRLTVL.

A single count supports this clone. This rearrangement joins TRBV19 to TRBJ2-7; 8 bases fit TRBD2. J lost 3 bases, V lost 5 bases, and 6 bases had no gene match. CDR3 size: 14 residues. From germline, CDR1 is LNHDA and CDR2 SQIVND (reference sequence). CDR3 nucleotides: TGTGCCAGTAGTCTCCGTAGCGGGAACTACGAGCAGTACTTC. It translates to CASSLRSGNYEQYF.

This clone was detected only a few times. The chain uses TRBV6-4 and TRBJ2-6; 7 nucleotides match TRBD1. Germline assignment: CDR1 MRHNA and CDR2 SNTAGT. CDR3 length: 15 amino acids. J lost 4 bases, V lost 6 bases, and 6 bases had no gene match. The CDR3 DNA reads TGTGCCAGCAGCCCACAGGGGACAGGGGCCAACGTCCTGACTTTC. Protein: CASSPQGTGANVLTF.

This clone was seen a few times. The chain employs TRBV18 and TRBJ1-1; TRBD1 is a possible D gene (5 bases). V gave up 3 bases and J gave up 4 bases, with 15 bases separating them. The CDR3 sequence is 15 residues long. CDR1 is KGHSH, CDR2 LQKENI, per germline. The CDR3 sequence: CASSPIRGDGTEAFF. DNA for the CDR3: TGTGCCAGCTCACCGATTAGGGGAGATGGCACTGAAGCTTTCTTT. Full variable domain (outside the CDR3, taken from reference TRBV18 and TRBJ1-1): NAGVMQNPRHLVRRRGQEARLRCSPMKGHSHVYWYRQLPEEGLKFMVYLQKENIIDESGMPKERFSAEFPKEGPSILRIQQVVRGDSAAYFCASSPIRGDGTEAFFGQGTRLTVV.

The V call is TRBV4-2, the J call TRBJ1-4; weak D call: TRBD1 (5 bases). CDR3 length equals 18 residues. Germline V gene sequence: CDR1 LGHNA, CDR2 YNFKEQ. Trimming cost V 1 base and J 8 bases, with 23 bases left between them. CDR3 sequence reads: CASSQGGQGGLFQEKLFF. In nucleotides, the CDR3 is TGTGCCAGCAGCCAAGGTGGGCAGGGTGGGTTGTTTCAAGAAAAACTGTTTTTT.

The V gene is TRBV6-6, the J gene TRBJ2-1; D not certain. With 2 bases removed from V and 2 bases from J, the gap between germline ends came to 10 bases. Germline V CDR1 and CDR2: MNHNY, SVGAGI (reference sequence). The CDR3 extends over 15 amino acids. CDR3 DNA sequence: TGTGCCAGCAGTTACATCCAGAATACCTACAATGAGCAGTTCTTC. Residues: CASSYIQNTYNEQFF.

This chain links TRBV27 with TRBJ2-7; D is perhaps TRBD1 or TRBD2 (5 bases each). CDR3 length: 15 residues. Trimming left V 0 bases short and J 6 bases short, with 15 bases between. Germline CDR1 and CDR2: MNHEY and SMNVEV (reference sequence). The CDR3 here is CASSLSGTNIFEQYF. In nucleotides, the CDR3 is TGTGCCAGCAGTTTATCGGGGACGAATATCTTCGAGCAGTACTTC.

The V gene is TRBV11-3, the J gene TRBJ2-3, with 10 bases identical to TRBD2. V lost 3 bases to trimming and J lost 5 bases; unmatched junction nucleotides: 11. In germline, CDR1 is SGHNT, CDR2 YENEEA. The CDR3 totals 17 residues. Written as DNA, the CDR3 is TGTGCCAGCAGCTTCTCCCCCCTAGCGGGAGAGGGAGATACGCAGTATTTT. Amino acids: CASSFSPLAGEGDTQYF.

V is TRBV7-8 and J is TRBJ2-1; D gene uncertain. Trimming took 5 bases from V and 8 from J, leaving 16 bases between them. CDR1 and CDR2 (germline): SGHVS, FQNEAQ. The CDR3 is made up of 14 amino acids. The CDR3 protein is CASSTSGLLYEQFF. CDR3 bases: TGTGCCAGCAGCACCAGTGGGCTTCTGTATGAGCAGTTCTTC.

The chain uses TRBV6-4 and TRBJ2-2; D not resolved. CDR1 and CDR2 from the germline V gene are MRHNA and SNTAGT. V lost 8 bases and J lost 5, with 15 bases in between. The CDR3 is 14 amino acids. CDR3 sequence (DNA): TGTGCCAGCTCGGTCATTGCTCGGACCGGGGAGCTGTTTTTT. Translation: CASSVIARTGELFF.

The chain joins TRBV11-2 to TRBJ2-3; TRBD2 matches at 13 bases. The CDR3 runs 19 residues. CDR1 and CDR2 from the germline V gene are SGHAT and FQNNGV. V gave up 4 bases and J gave up 1 base; unmatched junction bases: 11. The CDR3 coding sequence is TGTGCCAGCAGCTCCTCAAGGACTAGCGGGAGAGGGGGCACAGATACGCAGTATTTT. This translates into CASSSSRTSGRGGTDTQYF.

The genes are TRBV10-3 and TRBJ1-2; a weak D match, TRBD1 (5 bases). CDR1 ENHRY and CDR2 SYGVKD come from the germline V gene. CDR3 size: 15 residues. V was clipped by 2 bases and J by 0 bases, with 10 bases between them. The CDR3 here is CAISEGAEPNYGYTF. The CDR3 coding sequence is TGTGCCATCAGTGAGGGGGCGGAACCTAACTATGGCTACACCTTC.